This entry is about one TCR beta chain. Its antigen is unidentified. This entry is derived from a study of T-cell memory formation after mild COVID-19. Study overall: The study found TCR clusters largely donor specific. Study-level points and caveats: There were some responding clones in pre-infection memory, which suggested that cross-reactive memory had joined. A second wave expanding day 15 to 37 was CD4+-biased; contracting clones were balanced.

TCRalpha and TCRbeta libraries used 5'RACE with constant-segment primers and UMIs. MiXCR, applied by TCRdb to the 5' RACE reads, yields one record per CDR3 protein. The sample comprises 550,000 to 600,000 distinct CDR3 sequences, 15% to 20% of which are singletons, and about 7.4% rests with the top ten. The CDR3 sequence is 15 residues long. The germline CDR1 and CDR2 sequences are MGHRA and YSYEKL. V shed 4 bases and J shed 3 bases, with 16 bases lying between them. The sample taken for sequencing was PBMCs or a T cell subset sorted from them (not recorded which). This sequence joins TRBV4-1 and TRBJ2-7, with D possibly TRBD1 on 6 matching bases. The receptor's source is an adult woman who had mild COVID-19 (a few samples of this study predate the infection). Cell type and time point are not known. CDR3 in DNA: TGCGCCAGCAGCCGAGGACAGTTTAGCTACTACGAGCAGTACTTC. As protein: CASSRGQFSYYEQYF.